This T cell receptor beta chain derives from a study of STAT5B mutations in CD4+ large granular lymphocyte leukemia. Across the study: Healthy donors showed HLA-associated enrichment of the CDR3 'QG' motif.

The sample holds a few counts of this clone. Its specificity is unknown. From germline, CDR1 is SEHNR and CDR2 FQNEAQ (reference sequence). Trimming cost V 5 bases and J 6 bases, with 16 bases left between them. The CDR3 has 14 amino acids. Whole-study results and caveats: No patients shared main leukemic clonotypes, though less than 30% appeared at low frequency elsewhere. TRBV06-family usage was enriched in top patient clones (8/27) versus controls (2/35).

Under the authors' procedure: Lowest detectable productive clonotype frequency was 2.59 x 10-5. Clones were sequenced by immunoSEQ multiplex PCR, and TCRdb holds only the in-frame ones, with some missing. V and J calls and clone size follow that table, whereas D and trimming were derived from the DNA. The sample includes approximately 35,000 clones, about 70% of them seen just once. The genes are TRBV7-9 and TRBJ1-1; D is possibly TRBD1 (5 bases). This TCR derives from a human donor in good health. Sequences were obtained from CD4+ T cells from blood buffy coats. The CDR3: CASSRGLTVAEAFF. The CDR3 DNA sequence: TGTGCCAGCAGCCGAGGCTTGACAGTGGCTGAAGCTTTCTTT.